This T cell receptor beta chain was sequenced during a study of blood T cell repertoires in COVID-19. Overall study: There were acute and convalescent COVID-19 samples, and they came from the United States, Italy and Spain. T cells, B-cell-depleted T cells, or PBMCs provided the cDNA or gDNA that served as material.

Original handling: Researchers report that nucleated cell counts were estimated from reference gene primer amplification. The table came from immunoSEQ multiplex PCR; TCRdb's copy has only in-frame clones and leaves some out. V and J calls and clone size come straight from that table; D and trimming were deduced from the DNA. This sample has 200,000 to 250,000 clones, with about 87% found just once. Membership in each cohort depended on participant-reported clinical history. Germline V gene data show CDR1 as SGDLS and CDR2 as YYNGEE. The CDR3 is 15 residues long. V was pared by 1 base and J by 1 base, with 0 bases of the junction left unmatched.

The sample comprised PBMCs or T cells enriched from blood (not recorded which). This receptor was taken from a man younger than 35 with acute COVID-19. The J gene is TRBJ2-2, the V gene TRBV9; 8 bases fit TRBD2. CDR3 residues: CASSVSGRNTGELFF. The CDR3, as DNA: TGTGCCAGCAGCGTAAGCGGGAGGAACACCGGGGAGCTGTTTTTT. Full variable domain (missing parts from reference TRBV9 and TRBJ2-2): DSGVTQTPKHLITATGQRVTLRCSPRSGDLSVYWYQQSLDQGLQFLIQYYNGEERAKGNILERFSAQQFPDLHSELNLSSLELGDSALYFCASSVSGRNTGELFFGEGSRLTVL.